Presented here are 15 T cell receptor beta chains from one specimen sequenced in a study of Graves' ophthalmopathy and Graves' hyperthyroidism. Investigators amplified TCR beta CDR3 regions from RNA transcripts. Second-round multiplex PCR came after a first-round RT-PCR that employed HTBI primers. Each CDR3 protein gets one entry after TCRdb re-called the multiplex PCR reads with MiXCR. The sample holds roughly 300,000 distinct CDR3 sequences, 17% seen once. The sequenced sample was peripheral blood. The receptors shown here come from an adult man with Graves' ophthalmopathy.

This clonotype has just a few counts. This chain's CDR3 is CSAGGLGNTGELFF. The CDR3 coding sequence is TGCAGCGCTGGGGGACTAGGGAACACCGGGGAGCTGTTTTTT. The rearrangement joins TRBV29-1 to TRBJ2-2, with 8 positions matching TRBD2. V was pared by 7 bases and J by 1 base, with 5 bases of the junction left unmatched. This CDR3 is built from 14 residues. Germline V lookup: CDR1 SQVTM, CDR2 ANQGSEA.

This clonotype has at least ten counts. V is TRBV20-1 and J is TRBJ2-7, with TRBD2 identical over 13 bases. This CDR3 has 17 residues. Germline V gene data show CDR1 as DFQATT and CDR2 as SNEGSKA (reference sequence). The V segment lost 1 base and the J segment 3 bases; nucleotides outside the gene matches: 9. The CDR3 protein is CSARGGTSGVSGYEQYF. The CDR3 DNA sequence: TGCAGTGCTAGAGGCGGGACTAGCGGGGTTTCCGGCTACGAGCAGTACTTC.

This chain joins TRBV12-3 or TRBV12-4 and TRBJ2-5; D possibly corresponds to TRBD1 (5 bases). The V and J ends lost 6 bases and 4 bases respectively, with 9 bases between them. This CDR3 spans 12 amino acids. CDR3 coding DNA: TGTGCCAGCAGGCAAAGGGGAGAGACCCAGTACTTC. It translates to CASRQRGETQYF.

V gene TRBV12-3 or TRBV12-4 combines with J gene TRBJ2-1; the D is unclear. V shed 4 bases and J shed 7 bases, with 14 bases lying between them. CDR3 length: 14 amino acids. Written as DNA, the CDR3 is TGTGCCAGCAGTTGGGAAGCCCACCGTAATGAGCAGTTCTTC. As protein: CASSWEAHRNEQFF.

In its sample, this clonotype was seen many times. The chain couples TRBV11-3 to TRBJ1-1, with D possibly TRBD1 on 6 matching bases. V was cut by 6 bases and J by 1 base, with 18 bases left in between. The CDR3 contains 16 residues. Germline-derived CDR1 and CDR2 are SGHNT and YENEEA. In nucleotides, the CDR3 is TGTGCCAGCAGGTCGGGACACGTGAATCAGAACACTGAAGCTTTCTTT. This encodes CASRSGHVNQNTEAFF.

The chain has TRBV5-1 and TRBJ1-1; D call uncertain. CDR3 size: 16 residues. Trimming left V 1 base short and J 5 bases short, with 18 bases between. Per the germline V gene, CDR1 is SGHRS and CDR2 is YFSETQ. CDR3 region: CASSLQTLGILTEAFF. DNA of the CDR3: TGCGCCAGCAGCTTGCAAACTTTAGGGATTCTGACTGAAGCTTTCTTT.

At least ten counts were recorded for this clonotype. CDR3 coding DNA: TGCAGTGCTAGAGATCTTAGAGTGAACACTGAAGCTTTCTTT. Translation: CSARDLRVNTEAFF. This sequence joins TRBV20-1 and TRBJ1-1; D uncertain. The germline V gene encodes CDR1 DFQATT and CDR2 SNEGSKA (reference sequence). This CDR3 spans 14 amino acids. V lost 0 bases, J lost 0 bases, and 8 bases lay in between.

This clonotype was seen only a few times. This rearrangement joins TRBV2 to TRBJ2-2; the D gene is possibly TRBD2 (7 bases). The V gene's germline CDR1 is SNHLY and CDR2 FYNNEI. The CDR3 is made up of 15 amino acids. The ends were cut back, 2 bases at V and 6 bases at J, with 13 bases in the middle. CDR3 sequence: CASSEFGGPAGELFF. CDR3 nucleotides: TGTGCCAGCAGTGAATTCGGGGGGCCGGCCGGGGAGCTGTTTTTT.

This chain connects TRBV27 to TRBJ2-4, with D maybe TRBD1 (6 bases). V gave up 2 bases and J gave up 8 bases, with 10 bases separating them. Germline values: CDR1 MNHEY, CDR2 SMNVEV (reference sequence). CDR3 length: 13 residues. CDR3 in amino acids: CASSLQRGYIQYF. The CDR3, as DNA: TGTGCCAGCAGTTTACAGAGGGGGTACATTCAGTACTTC.

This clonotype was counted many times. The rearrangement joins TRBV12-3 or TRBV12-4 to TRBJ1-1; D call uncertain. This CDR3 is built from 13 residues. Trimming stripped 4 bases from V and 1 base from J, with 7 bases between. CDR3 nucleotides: TGTGCCAGCAGTTCCAAGCCGAACACTGAAGCTTTCTTT. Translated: CASSSKPNTEAFF.

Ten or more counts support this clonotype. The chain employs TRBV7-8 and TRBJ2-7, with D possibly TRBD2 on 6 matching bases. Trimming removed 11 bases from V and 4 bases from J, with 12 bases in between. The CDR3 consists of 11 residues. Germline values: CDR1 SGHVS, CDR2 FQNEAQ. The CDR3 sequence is CASGLVYEQYF. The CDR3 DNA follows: TGTGCCTCGGGACTCGTTTACGAGCAGTACTTC.

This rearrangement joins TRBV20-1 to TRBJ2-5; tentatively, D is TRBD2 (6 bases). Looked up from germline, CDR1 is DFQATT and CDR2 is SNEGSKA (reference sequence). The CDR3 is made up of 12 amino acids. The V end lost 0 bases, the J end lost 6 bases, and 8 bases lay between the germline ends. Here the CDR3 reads CSAREGGKTQYF. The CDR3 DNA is TGCAGTGCTAGAGAGGGGGGTAAGACCCAGTACTTC.

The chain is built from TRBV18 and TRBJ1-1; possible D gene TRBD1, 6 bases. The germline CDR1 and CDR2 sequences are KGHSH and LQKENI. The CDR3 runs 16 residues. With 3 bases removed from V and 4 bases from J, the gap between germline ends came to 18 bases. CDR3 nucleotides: TGTGCCAGCTCACCCCTAACCGGGACAAGCGTCACTGAAGCTTTCTTT. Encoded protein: CASSPLTGTSVTEAFF. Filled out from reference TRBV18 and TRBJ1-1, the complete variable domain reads NAGVMQNPRHLVRRRGQEARLRCSPMKGHSHVYWYRQLPEEGLKFMVYLQKENIIDESGMPKERFSAEFPKEGPSILRIQQVVRGDSAAYFCASSPLTGTSVTEAFFGQGTRLTVV.

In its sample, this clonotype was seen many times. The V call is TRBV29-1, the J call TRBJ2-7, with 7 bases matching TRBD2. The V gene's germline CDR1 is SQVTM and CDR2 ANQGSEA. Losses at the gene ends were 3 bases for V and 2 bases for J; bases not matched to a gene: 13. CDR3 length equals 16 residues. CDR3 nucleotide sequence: TGCAGCGTTGACTCTGCGGCAGCGGGAAAACCCTACGAGCAGTACTTC. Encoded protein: CSVDSAAAGKPYEQYF.

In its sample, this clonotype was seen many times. The CDR3 reads CASSLNTGRTEAFF. As DNA, the CDR3 is TGTGCCAGCAGTCTAAATACAGGGCGGACTGAAGCTTTCTTT. This rearrangement joins TRBV6-1 to TRBJ1-1, with D possibly being TRBD1 (6 bases). This CDR3 has 14 amino acids. Germline CDR1 reads MNHNS; CDR2 reads SASEGT. V was pared by 5 bases and J by 5 bases, with 15 bases between.